The 7 T cell receptor beta chains presented below share a single source sample, sequenced in a study of blood T cells in healthy people across ages. A second about 7 to 12 cycle PCR used barcoded and J-beta primers. In TCRdb, the 5' RACE reads were re-called with MiXCR into one record per CDR3 protein. The sample lists roughly 1,300,000 distinct CDR3 sequences, approximately 59% seen once, with about 6.7% in the top ten. Sequencing was carried out using blood. The source is a man in his late teens or twenties in good health.

The chain has TRBV3-1 and TRBJ2-7; the match to TRBD1 covers 7 bases. Germline V CDR1 and CDR2: LGHDT, YNNKEL (reference sequence). The ends lost 0 bases at V and 0 bases at J; junction bases unmatched: 5. The CDR3 has 16 amino acids. The DNA of the CDR3 is TGTGCCAGCAGCCAAGAATTGAGGGGGCTCTCCTACGAGCAGTACTTC. Translation: CASSQELRGLSYEQYF.

V is TRBV5-6 and J is TRBJ2-6; perhaps TRBD1 as D (8 bases). Germline V lookup: CDR1 SGHDT, CDR2 YYEEEE. The CDR3 length is 18 residues. V lost 1 base and J 0 bases, leaving 14 bases between the germline ends. This CDR3 reads CASSLTGGVFSGANVLTF. CDR3 DNA: TGTGCCAGCAGCTTGACAGGGGGGGTTTTCTCTGGGGCCAACGTCCTGACTTTC.

The J gene is TRBJ2-1, the V gene TRBV20-1, with D maybe TRBD1 (5 bases). The better agreement between TRBJ2-7 and the DNA end casts doubt on the J call. The V gene's germline CDR1 is DFQATT and CDR2 SNEGSKA (reference sequence). The CDR3 loop spans 12 amino acids. The CDR3 DNA is TGCAGTGCTAGCGTGGCGGACAATGAGCAGTACTTC. This codes for CSASVADNEQYF.

V and J are TRBV4-2 and TRBJ1-2; 9 bases map to TRBD1. The CDR3 has 15 amino acids. With V trimmed by 3 bases and J by 5 bases, 7 bases remained unmatched. Germline loops: CDR1 LGHNA, CDR2 YNFKEQ. The CDR3 DNA reads as TGTGCCAGCAGCCAGTACCGGGACAGGGATTATGGCTACACCTTC. Its protein is CASSQYRDRDYGYTF.

This clonotype is a singleton in its sample. The V and J genes are TRBV13 and TRBJ2-5; TRBD1 might be the D (6 bases). The CDR3 contains 16 residues. V lost 5 bases to trimming and J lost 4 bases, with 20 bases between them. Germline V lookup: CDR1 PRHDT, CDR2 FYEKMQ (reference sequence). The CDR3 loop reads CASSLTGQGTTETQYF. The DNA of the CDR3 is TGTGCCAGCAGCCTAACGGGACAAGGGACGACAGAGACCCAGTACTTC.

This clonotype was seen only a few times. V is TRBV3-1 and J is TRBJ2-4; no firm D call. Germline V gene lookup returns CDR1 LGHDT and CDR2 YNNKEL (reference sequence). V was trimmed by 1 base and J by 3 bases, leaving 7 bases between them. This CDR3 has 14 residues. Written as DNA, the CDR3 is TGTGCCAGCAGCCAAGGTAACAGCAAAAACATTCAGTACTTC. Translated, it gives CASSQGNSKNIQYF.

The sample holds a few counts of this clonotype. This sequence joins TRBV11-2 and TRBJ2-7; 7 bases align to TRBD2. The CDR3 has 14 amino acids. V was clipped by 3 bases and J by 3 bases; unmatched bases: 5. The germline V gene has CDR1 SGHAT and CDR2 FQNNGV. The CDR3 DNA is TGTGCCAGCAGCTTCTACGGGGGGTTCTACGAGCAGTACTTC. Protein product: CASSFYGGFYEQYF.